Below are 31 T cell receptor beta chains sequenced from a single sample in a study of cytomegalovirus exposure and HLA in healthy donors. The PCR employed 60 Vbeta primers together with 13 Jbeta primers. Clones were read by immunoSEQ multiplex PCR, and TCRdb kept only the in-frame ones, dropping some. The table has around 150,000 clones, 72% seen once. The sample taken for sequencing was PBMCs. Receptor source: a man aged 35-49 years in good health and CMV-seronegative.

CDR3 loop: CASSIRQGINEKLFF. CDR3 nucleotide sequence: TGTGCCAGTAGTATTCGACAGGGGATTAATGAAAAACTGTTTTTT. This chain connects TRBV19 to TRBJ1-4; 8 bases agree with TRBD1. Trimming cost V 3 bases and J 4 bases; bases outside gene matches: 4. The CDR3 is 15 residues long. CDR1 LNHDA and CDR2 SQIVND come from the germline V gene (reference sequence).

The J gene is TRBJ1-1, the V gene TRBV19; no definite D call. With 6 bases removed from V and 2 bases from J, the gap between germline ends came to 16 bases. This CDR3 region has 15 residues. Germline V gene sequence: CDR1 LNHDA, CDR2 SQIVND (reference sequence). CDR3 loop: CASRIKQEVNTEAFF. The CDR3 DNA sequence: TGTGCCAGTAGGATAAAACAAGAAGTCAACACTGAAGCTTTCTTT.

This clone was picked up one time. The gene calls are TRBV11-2 and TRBJ2-7, with 7 bases that match TRBD2. Germline-derived CDR1 and CDR2 are SGHAT and FQNNGV. The CDR3 length is 14 residues. V trimming: 1 base; J trimming: 3 bases; junction bases outside the gene matches: 3. Here the CDR3 reads CASSLAGGNYEQYF. The CDR3 region has the DNA TGTGCCAGCAGCTTAGCGGGAGGAAACTACGAGCAGTACTTC. Full variable domain (outside the CDR3, taken from reference TRBV11-2 and TRBJ2-7): EAGVAQSPRYKIIEKRQSVAFWCNPISGHATLYWYQQILGQGPKLLIQFQNNGVVDDSQLPKDRFSAERLKGVDSTLKIQPAKLEDSAVYLCASSLAGGNYEQYFGPGTRLTVT.

This clone turned up a few times. The chain combines TRBV6-1 with TRBJ1-4; 10 bases are shared with TRBD1. Germline CDR1 is MNHNS and CDR2 is SASEGT. This CDR3 spans 14 amino acids. Trimming took 5 bases from V and 7 from J; bases not matched to a gene: 4. The CDR3 reads CASSMDRGSEKLFF. The CDR3 DNA reads TGTGCCAGCAGTATGGACAGGGGGAGTGAAAAACTGTTTTTT.

J is TRBJ1-5 and V is TRBV6-6; TRBD1 agrees at 8 bases. This CDR3 has 15 residues. V gave up 4 bases and J gave up 2 bases; unmatched junction bases: 4. Germline lookup yields CDR1 MNHNY and CDR2 SVGAGI (reference sequence). The CDR3 protein is CASSLGQGGNQPQHF. The CDR3 DNA reads TGTGCCAGCAGTTTAGGACAGGGCGGCAATCAGCCCCAGCATTTT.

V usage is TRBV6-1 and J usage is TRBJ2-3; the D is unclear. Germline values: CDR1 MNHNS, CDR2 SASEGT. This CDR3 is 11 amino acids long. Between the trimmed V and J ends, which lost 5 bases and 6 bases, there was a span of 6 bases. The CDR3 protein is CASSYMDTQYF. Here the CDR3 DNA reads TGTGCCAGCAGTTACATGGATACGCAGTATTTT.

The chain links TRBV4-1 to TRBJ1-1; the D is unclear. The CDR3 sequence is 15 residues long. CDR1 MGHRA and CDR2 YSYEKL come from the germline V gene. V lost 0 bases to trimming and J lost 0 bases, with 8 bases between them. For the CDR3, the DNA is TGCGCCAGCAGCCAAGACCCAGGCATGAACACTGAAGCTTTCTTT. It encodes CASSQDPGMNTEAFF.

A few counts support this clone. The rearrangement links TRBV7-3 to TRBJ2-3; D may be TRBD2 (6 bases). V lost 1 base, J lost 0 bases, and 8 bases lay in between. From germline, CDR1 is SGHTA and CDR2 FQGTGA. CDR3 size: 15 residues. The CDR3 spells CASSLIAASTDTQYF. In DNA form, the CDR3 reads TGTGCCAGCAGCTTAATAGCGGCTAGCACAGATACGCAGTATTTT. The whole variable domain, remainder taken from reference TRBV7-3 and TRBJ2-3, is GAGVSQTPSNKVTEKGKYVELRCDPISGHTALYWYRQSLGQGPEFLIYFQGTGAADDSGLPNDRFFAVRPEGSVSTLKIQRTERGDSAVYLCASSLIAASTDTQYFGPGTRLTVL.

This clone occurred a few times. J is TRBJ2-7 and V is TRBV7-9, with TRBD1 matching over 7 bases. V lost 6 bases, J lost 3 bases, and 11 bases stayed unmatched. The germline CDR1 and CDR2 sequences are SEHNR and FQNEAQ (reference sequence). This CDR3 is built from 15 residues. The CDR3 DNA follows: TGTGCCAGCAGATACCACCGGGACAGCGACTACGAGCAGTACTTC. This encodes CASRYHRDSDYEQYF. Looking up the rest from reference TRBV7-9 and TRBJ2-7 gives the full variable domain: DTGVSQNPRHKITKRGQNVTFRCDPISEHNRLYWYRQTLGQGPEFLTYFQNEAQLEKSRLLSDRFSAERPKGSFSTLEIQRTEQGDSAMYLCASRYHRDSDYEQYFGPGTRLTVT.

This chain uses TRBV27 with TRBJ1-1; D gene uncertain. Trimming removed 2 bases from V and 5 bases from J, with 15 bases in between. The germline V gene encodes CDR1 MNHEY and CDR2 SMNVEV (reference sequence). The CDR3 runs to 15 residues. The CDR3 coding sequence is TGTGCCAGCAGTTTAACGGTGACGGTCGGGACTGAAGCTTTCTTT. Translating it yields CASSLTVTVGTEAFF.

V is TRBV4-2 and J is TRBJ2-1; D call uncertain. The CDR3 totals 15 residues. Germline assignment: CDR1 LGHNA and CDR2 YNFKEQ. Trimming pared 1 base from V and 0 bases from J, leaving 7 bases between. CDR3 sequence (DNA): TGTGCCAGCAGCCAAGTTTCTCCCTCCTACAATGAGCAGTTCTTC. Its protein is CASSQVSPSYNEQFF.

The rearrangement uses TRBV6-1 and TRBJ1-2, with 7 bases identical to TRBD1. V lost 6 bases and J lost 4; bases outside the gene matches: 11. CDR3 length equals 15 residues. Germline lookup yields CDR1 MNHNS and CDR2 SASEGT. CDR3 amino acids: CASSTFSGTAYGYTF. CDR3 DNA sequence: TGTGCCAGCAGCACGTTCTCCGGGACAGCCTATGGCTACACCTTC.

V gene TRBV4-1 combines with J gene TRBJ2-7, with TRBD2 identical over 10 bases. The germline CDR1 and CDR2 sequences are MGHRA and YSYEKL. J was trimmed by 2 bases and V by 1 base; bases with no gene match: 14. CDR3 length equals 19 residues. CDR3 loop: CASSQGLLAGAGGAYEQYF. CDR3 nucleotide sequence: TGCGCCAGCAGCCAAGGGTTGCTAGCGGGAGCTGGGGGAGCCTACGAGCAGTACTTC.

The J gene is TRBJ2-1, the V gene TRBV27, with D possibly being TRBD2 (6 bases). V was pared by 1 base and J by 5 bases, with 12 bases between. Germline assignment: CDR1 MNHEY and CDR2 SMNVEV (reference sequence). CDR3 length: 15 amino acids. The CDR3 here is CASSLWDGGNNEQFF. CDR3 bases: TGTGCCAGCAGTTTATGGGACGGGGGAAACAATGAGCAGTTCTTC.

The CDR3 region is CASSPRATSSGNTIYF. DNA for the CDR3: TGCGCCAGCAGCCCCCGCGCAACGAGCTCTGGAAACACCATATATTTT. The chain uses TRBV5-1 and TRBJ1-3; no reliable D call. Per germline, CDR1 SGHRS and CDR2 YFSETQ. The CDR3 contains 16 residues. V gave up 4 bases and J gave up 0 bases, with 14 bases separating them.

The chain has TRBV5-6 and TRBJ1-4; TRBD1 might be the D (6 bases). This CDR3 is built from 15 residues. CDR1 and CDR2 from the germline V gene are SGHDT and YYEEEE. The V gene lost 3 bases and the J gene lost 6 bases, with 15 bases spanning the gap. The CDR3 DNA follows: TGTGCCAGCAGCTCGCAACAGGGCTTGGATGAAAAACTGTTTTTT. Translation: CASSSQQGLDEKLFF.

The chain is built from TRBV27 and TRBJ2-2, with TRBD2 matching over 10 bases. V was clipped by 4 bases and J by 6 bases; unmatched bases: 5. From germline, CDR1 is MNHEY and CDR2 SMNVEV (reference sequence). This CDR3 has 15 amino acids. CDR3 DNA sequence: TGTGCCAGCAGTTCGGGACTAGCGACGGCCGGGGAGCTGTTTTTT. Translating gives CASSSGLATAGELFF.

DNA for the CDR3: TGTGCCAGCAGCCAAGATGGGGTGGTATCGGGGGGAAACACCATATATTTT. Protein sequence: CASSQDGVVSGGNTIYF. This rearrangement joins TRBV4-2 to TRBJ1-3; D uncertain. V gave up 0 bases and J gave up 4 bases, with 16 bases separating them. This CDR3 is built from 17 residues. Germline V gene lookup returns CDR1 LGHNA and CDR2 YNFKEQ.

V usage is TRBV5-1 and J usage is TRBJ2-3; TRBD2 might be the D (6 bases). V was clipped by 0 bases and J by 4 bases, with 9 bases between them. Germline V lookup: CDR1 SGHRS, CDR2 YFSETQ. The CDR3 is 14 residues long. CDR3 DNA sequence: TGCGCCAGCAGCTTGGGGCTAGCGTCAGATACGCAGTATTTT. This translates into CASSLGLASDTQYF.

This clone was observed a few times. J is TRBJ1-5 and V is TRBV2; D is uncertain. The CDR3 length is 14 residues. Between the trimmed V and J ends, which lost 3 bases and 3 bases, there was a span of 9 bases. CDR1 and CDR2 (germline): SNHLY, FYNNEI. CDR3 coding DNA: TGTGCCAGCAGTGAGAGTTTCTTCAATCAGCCCCAGCATTTT. It translates to CASSESFFNQPQHF.

This chain links TRBV5-8 with TRBJ2-3; 8 bases match TRBD2. V lost 0 bases and J lost 4; bases outside the gene matches: 7. This CDR3 is built from 16 residues. Looked up from germline, CDR1 is SGHTS and CDR2 is YDEGEE. CDR3 loop: CASSLALLRGADTQYF. The CDR3 DNA reads as TGTGCCAGCAGCTTGGCGCTGTTGCGGGGGGCAGATACGCAGTATTTT.

The sample holds a few counts of this clone. The genes are TRBV2 and TRBJ2-1; 9 nucleotides line up with TRBD1. The CDR3 has 14 residues. The V segment lost 6 bases and the J segment 5 bases; nucleotides outside the gene matches: 5. The germline gives CDR1 SNHLY, CDR2 FYNNEI. The CDR3 sequence is CASSGTGHNNEQFF. The CDR3 nucleotides read TGTGCCAGCAGCGGGACAGGGCATAACAATGAGCAGTTCTTC.

This clone turned up a few times. This chain uses TRBV29-1 with TRBJ2-5, with a weak D call TRBD1 (5 bases). Matching the DNA end better, TRBJ2-7 makes the J call doubtful. CDR1 and CDR2 (germline): SQVTM, ANQGSEA. The CDR3 length is 13 residues. CDR3 protein: CSVGGTFSYEQYF. The DNA for the CDR3 is TGCAGCGTTGGGGGCACGTTCTCCTACGAGCAGTACTTC.

The chain has TRBV5-1 and TRBJ1-1; 9 bases agree with TRBD1. The trim removed 4 bases at V and 5 bases at J, leaving 12 bases unmatched. This CDR3 contains 16 residues. Germline V lookup: CDR1 SGHRS, CDR2 YFSETQ. Written as DNA, the CDR3 is TGCGCCAGCAGCCAGGGGGACAGGGAAGCGGGGACTGAAGCTTTCTTT. Encoded protein: CASSQGDREAGTEAFF.

The chain uses TRBV29-1 and TRBJ2-5; 11 bases fit TRBD1. J gave up 4 bases and V 6 bases, and 1 base lay outside the gene matches. The CDR3 has 12 residues. Germline V gene sequence: CDR1 SQVTM, CDR2 ANQGSEA. CDR3 nucleotide sequence: TGCAGCGTGGACAGGGGGCTAGAGACCCAGTACTTC. Residues: CSVDRGLETQYF. Full variable domain (rest looked up from reference TRBV29-1 and TRBJ2-5): SAVISQKPSRDICQRGTSLTIQCQVDSQVTMMFWYRQQPGQSLTLIATANQGSEATYESGFVIDKFPISRPNLTFSTLTVSNMSPEDSSIYLCSVDRGLETQYFGPGTRLLVL.

This clone was observed a few times. The chain recombines TRBV28 with TRBJ1-4; possibly TRBD1 for D (6 bases). There are 14 residues in the CDR3. V lost 5 bases and J lost 8, with 15 bases in between. CDR1 and CDR2 (germline): MDHEN, SYDVKM. The CDR3 protein is CASSGGDSGEKLFF. The CDR3 DNA reads TGTGCCAGCAGTGGGGGCGACAGCGGCGAAAAACTGTTTTTT.

The chain combines TRBV6-1 with TRBJ1-6, with TRBD1 matching over 8 bases. The CDR3 runs to 15 residues. Germline values: CDR1 MNHNS, CDR2 SASEGT. The V segment lost 4 bases and the J segment 10 bases; nucleotides outside the gene matches: 9. CDR3 in amino acids: CASSAFRTGLSPLHF. The CDR3 DNA reads TGTGCCAGCAGTGCCTTTAGGACAGGGCTGTCACCCCTCCACTTT.

This clone was picked up one time. The V gene is TRBV18, the J gene TRBJ1-2; D is possibly TRBD1 (5 bases). Trimming pared 2 bases from V and 5 bases from J, leaving 12 bases between. CDR1 KGHSH and CDR2 LQKENI come from the germline V gene. The CDR3 length is 14 residues. The CDR3 region is CASSPTVREYGYTF. In DNA form, the CDR3 reads TGTGCCAGCTCACCAACTGTCAGGGAATATGGCTACACCTTC.

The chain combines TRBV19 with TRBJ1-4; TRBD1 aligns across 7 bases. This CDR3 region has 15 residues. Germline CDR1 and CDR2: LNHDA and SQIVND (reference sequence). The V and J ends lost 4 bases and 8 bases, in that order; junction bases with no gene match: 10. The CDR3 spells CASSTSDREGEKLFF. The DNA of the CDR3 is TGTGCCAGTAGTACGTCCGACAGGGAAGGCGAAAAACTGTTTTTT. The full variable domain, rest sourced from reference TRBV19 and TRBJ1-4, is DGGITQSPKYLFRKEGQNVTLSCEQNLNHDAMYWYRQDPGQGLRLIYYSQIVNDFQKGDIAEGYSVSREKKESFPLTVTSAQKNPTAFYLCASSTSDREGEKLFFGSGTQLSVL.

The rearrangement uses TRBV27 and TRBJ2-5, with D maybe TRBD2 (5 bases). CDR1 is MNHEY, CDR2 SMNVEV, per germline (reference sequence). Trimming stripped 2 bases from V and 4 bases from J, with 20 bases between. The CDR3 extends over 17 amino acids. CDR3 loop: CASSLRSVGVGRETQYF. The CDR3, as DNA: TGTGCCAGCAGTTTAAGATCTGTGGGAGTAGGGAGAGAGACCCAGTACTTC.

The chain combines TRBV5-1 with TRBJ2-2; possible D gene TRBD1, 6 bases. V lost 9 bases to trimming and J lost 1 base, with 13 bases between them. The CDR3 is 14 residues long. Germline V lookup: CDR1 SGHRS, CDR2 YFSETQ. CDR3 region: CATQGQMNTGELFF. The DNA of the CDR3 is TGCGCCACCCAGGGGCAGATGAACACCGGGGAGCTGTTTTTT.